This TCR beta chain was identified during a study of vaccination effects on CD4 cells after COVID-19 (dated by TCRdb to 2021 to 2024). Notes on the research overall: Post-vaccine samples across the study were collected a median of 72 days after the second dose, with a range of 14 to 241. In the study, cultures from other donors were sequenced using the Oncomine TCR Beta short-read assay on an Illumina iSeq 100. SARS-CoV-2 spike-specific CD4+ TCR repertoires from before and after mRNA vaccination were compared in COVID-19 convalescent patients and in infection-naive vaccine recipients. A total of 9 to 11 COVID-19 convalescent patients and a few SARS-CoV-2-naive healthy vaccine recipients were included in the full study.

Library construction relied on the immunoSEQ multiplex PCR assay. DNA from the cultured and isolated CD4+ T cells underwent TCR beta CDR3 sequencing. The original pipeline was this. Non-productive TCR sequences were removed and reads were trimmed to the CDR3 region, keeping CDR3s of at least 7 amino acids. The MANAFEST web app was used to identify antigen-specific clonotypes by comparing expansion in peptide wells with expansion in reference cultures. Positive clones required FDR<0.05 expansion versus reference and all other wells, odds ratio above 5, and frequency above 0.1% in two replicate wells. A clonotype was called cross-reactive if it was significantly expanded both in SARS-CoV-2 spike wells and in at least one common cold coronavirus spike condition. CDR3 similarity was assessed by Levenshtein distance using the stringdist R package, and unrooted trees were constructed with ape in R 3.6.1. TCRdb limited this immuneACCESS table to in-frame rearrangements with V and J called. A share of clones is missing; checked studies link under half to unresolved V genes, and the rest is unexplained. V, J and clone size reflect that table, while D and trimming were determined from the DNA. The sample data list fewer than 25,000 clones, and less than 85% of these were observed just once. Together, the top ten hold 7.8% of the sample.

CDR1 and CDR2 (SGHTS, YDEGEE) derive from the germline V gene. For this chain, trimming is 5 bases at the V end and 4 bases at the J end, and the number of junction bases without a gene match is 8. The cysteine opens and the phenylalanine closes a CDR3 of 15 amino acids. The CDR3 DNA has 45 bases and is translated from base 1. The ViraFEST assay stimulated PBMC with viral peptide pools and then used TCR sequencing to identify antigen-specific CD4+ T cell clonotypes by expansion. After approximately eleven days of culture, CD4+ T cells were isolated with the EasySep CD4+ T cell isolation kit. Each participant received two doses of an mRNA SARS-CoV-2 vaccine, either BNT162b2 or mRNA-1273. Negative nucleocapsid antibody results before and after vaccination confirmed that the healthy vaccine recipients had no prior SARS-CoV-2 infection. Some 2 million PBMC per well were cultured in IMDM with 5% human AB serum, roughly 10 IU/ml IL-2 and gentamicin, plus 10 ug/ml peptides. Half of the culture medium was replaced with fresh IL-2-containing medium on days 3 and 7. Unless noted otherwise, every peptide stimulation condition was grown in triplicate wells. PBMC were separated from whole blood using Ficoll-Paque Plus gradient centrifugation and were then either cryopreserved at -140C or used fresh. Overlapping peptide pools spanned the spike proteins of SARS-CoV-2 and the common cold coronaviruses HCoV-NL63, HCoV-OC43 and HCoV-229E. The QIAamp micro DNA kit was used to extract genomic DNA from the cultured CD4+ T cells.

With respect to this clone: Its specific antigen is unknown. No base-level quality is on record; no much larger clone is a single base apart.

Overall study results and their limits: Limitations of the study were the small number of convalescent patients and the absence of early post-infection timepoints. Clones induced by infection and clones induced by vaccination both contracted markedly at late timepoints after vaccination, which fits with T cell responses waning over time. Among healthy vaccine recipients, nearly all vaccine-induced clones were SARS-CoV-2 mono-reactive, and just 1 of 255 was cross-reactive with common cold coronaviruses.

This TCR was sampled from a human donor who received a COVID-19 vaccine. The sample in question was CD4+ T cells from PBMCs cultured with SARS-CoV-2 spike peptides, obtained after COVID-19 vaccination. What this sample's cell subset or site label stands for: SARS-CoV-2 spike overlapping peptide pool stimulation. This chain is built from TRBV5-8 and TRBJ1-4, and 7 junction bases match TRBD1. The CDR3 in this case is CASREPGQLNEKLFF. The DNA reads TGTGCCAGCAGGGAACCGGGACAGCTTAATGAAAAACTGTTTTTT.